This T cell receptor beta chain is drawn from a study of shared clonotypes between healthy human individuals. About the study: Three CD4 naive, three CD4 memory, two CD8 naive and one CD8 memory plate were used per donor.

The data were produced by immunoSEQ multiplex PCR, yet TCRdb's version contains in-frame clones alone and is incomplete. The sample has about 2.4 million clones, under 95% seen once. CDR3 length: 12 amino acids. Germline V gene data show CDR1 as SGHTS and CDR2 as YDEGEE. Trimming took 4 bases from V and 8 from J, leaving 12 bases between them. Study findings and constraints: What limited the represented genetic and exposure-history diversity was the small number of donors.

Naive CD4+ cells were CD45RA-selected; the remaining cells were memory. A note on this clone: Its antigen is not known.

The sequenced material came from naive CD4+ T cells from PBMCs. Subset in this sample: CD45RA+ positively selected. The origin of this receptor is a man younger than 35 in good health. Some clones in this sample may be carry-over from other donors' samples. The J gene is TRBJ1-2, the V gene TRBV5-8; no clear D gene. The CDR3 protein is CASSILPGGYTF. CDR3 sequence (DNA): TGTGCCAGCAGCATACTCCCAGGCGGCTACACCTTC.